The 32 T cell receptor beta chains listed next were all sequenced from one sample in a study of glioma-infiltrating T cells after dendritic cell vaccination. Measured with immunoSEQ multiplex PCR; TCRdb has only the in-frame clones, and not every one. The sample includes approximately 90,000 clones, 85% to 90% of them seen just once. Material: blood, obtained before dendritic cell vaccination. The origin of the receptors is a human donor with glioblastoma.

The rearrangement joins TRBV9 to TRBJ2-3, with 11 bases matching TRBD2. This CDR3 spans 16 amino acids. V lost 0 bases, J lost 4 bases, and 4 bases stayed unmatched. Germline V lookup: CDR1 SGDLS, CDR2 YYNGEE. In nucleotides, the CDR3 is TGTGCCAGCAGCGTAGAACTAGCGGGAGACTCAGATACGCAGTATTTT. Protein product: CASSVELAGDSDTQYF.

As DNA, the CDR3 is TGTGCCAGCACCTCACCGGGACAGGGAAACTATGGCTACACCTTC. This gives the protein CASTSPGQGNYGYTF. V usage is TRBV27 and J usage is TRBJ1-2; 9 bases fit TRBD1. V trimming: 7 bases; J trimming: 2 bases; junction bases outside the gene matches: 8. The CDR3 has 15 amino acids. Germline lookup yields CDR1 MNHEY and CDR2 SMNVEV (reference sequence).

This chain uses TRBV19 with TRBJ1-5; 8 bases line up with TRBD1. The V gene's germline CDR1 is LNHDA and CDR2 SQIVND (reference sequence). The length of the CDR3 is 17 residues. V dropped 3 bases and J dropped 0; count of bases not matched to a gene: 7. The CDR3 nucleotides read TGTGCCAGTAGTATGGCCGGGACAGGTCTTAGCAATCAGCCCCAGCATTTT. Protein sequence: CASSMAGTGLSNQPQHF. The full variable domain, in which reference TRBV19 and TRBJ1-5 provide the parts outside the CDR3, is DGGITQSPKYLFRKEGQNVTLSCEQNLNHDAMYWYRQDPGQGLRLIYYSQIVNDFQKGDIAEGYSVSREKKESFPLTVTSAQKNPTAFYLCASSMAGTGLSNQPQHFGDGTRLSIL.

J is TRBJ1-2 and V is TRBV19; D uncertain. The germline V gene encodes CDR1 LNHDA and CDR2 SQIVND (reference sequence). Deletions cut 1 base from V and 6 bases from J, with 12 bases between. There are 14 residues in the CDR3. The CDR3 sequence is CASSIGRINDGYTF. The CDR3 DNA is TGTGCCAGTAGTATAGGGAGGATAAATGATGGCTACACCTTC. The whole variable domain, remainder taken from reference TRBV19 and TRBJ1-2, is DGGITQSPKYLFRKEGQNVTLSCEQNLNHDAMYWYRQDPGQGLRLIYYSQIVNDFQKGDIAEGYSVSREKKESFPLTVTSAQKNPTAFYLCASSIGRINDGYTFGSGTRLTVV.

This clone was detected once. The chain has TRBV2 and TRBJ2-1; 8 positions agree with TRBD1. Germline CDR1 SNHLY, CDR2 FYNNEI. With V trimmed by 4 bases and J by 6 bases, 2 bases remained unmatched. The CDR3 is 13 amino acids. The CDR3 DNA reads TGTGCCAGCAGTGCTCAGGGGGCCAATGAGCAGTTCTTC. It yields the protein CASSAQGANEQFF.

The J gene is TRBJ2-7, the V gene TRBV11-3; D remains ambiguous. The CDR3 has 13 amino acids. CDR1 SGHNT and CDR2 YENEEA come from the germline V gene. V gave up 5 bases and J gave up 6 bases, with 14 bases separating them. DNA of the CDR3: TGTGCCAGCAGCAATGCCCAGTTACGCGAGCAGTACTTC. This sequence encodes CASSNAQLREQYF. Using reference TRBV11-3 and TRBJ2-7 for the parts outside the CDR3, the full variable domain is EAGVVQSPRYKIIEKKQPVAFWCNPISGHNTLYWYLQNLGQGPELLIRYENEEAVDDSQLPKDRFSAERLKGVDSTLKIQPAELGDSAVYLCASSNAQLREQYFGPGTRLTVT.

The chain carries TRBV23-1 and TRBJ2-7; D possibly corresponds to TRBD1 (6 bases). TRBV23-1 is identified as an open reading frame with a role that is uncertain. The CDR3 is 16 residues long. V shed 1 base and J shed 0 bases, with 13 bases lying between them. The CDR3 nucleotides read TGCGCCAGCAGTCAATGCCGGGACAATAGCTCCTACGAGCAGTACTTC. Amino acid sequence: CASSQCRDNSSYEQYF.

The chain carries TRBV14 and TRBJ2-3; D unclear. CDR1 and CDR2 (germline): SGHDN, FVKESK. V was pared by 3 bases and J by 6 bases, with 10 bases between. The CDR3 contains 13 residues. CDR3 sequence: CASSHGGSDTQYF. DNA of the CDR3: TGTGCCAGCAGCCACGGTGGTTCTGATACGCAGTATTTT. Full variable domain (missing parts from reference TRBV14 and TRBJ2-3): EAGVTQFPSHSVIEKGQTVTLRCDPISGHDNLYWYRRVMGKEIKFLLHFVKESKQDESGMPNNRFLAERTGGTYSTLKVQPAELEDSGVYFCASSHGGSDTQYFGPGTRLTVL.

The genes are TRBV6-5 and TRBJ2-7; no definite D call. The CDR3 covers 13 residues. Germline V lookup: CDR1 MNHEY, CDR2 SVGAGI. Trimming removed 6 bases from V and 0 bases from J, with 9 bases in between. CDR3 sequence: CASRSGFSYEQYF. The CDR3 DNA is TGTGCCAGCAGGTCCGGGTTCTCCTACGAGCAGTACTTC.

The chain uses TRBV6-1 and TRBJ2-2; 9 bases are shared with TRBD2. The CDR3 sequence is 16 residues long. Unmatched junction bases numbered 9, after V lost 3 bases and J lost 7 bases. The germline V gene has CDR1 MNHNS and CDR2 SASEGT. CDR3 DNA sequence: TGTGCCAGCAGTGACGTTGGCGGGGGGGCCTTCGGGGAGCTGTTTTTT. This encodes CASSDVGGGAFGELFF.

The chain couples TRBV5-4 to TRBJ2-7, with 8 bases fitting TRBD2. The CDR3 runs to 16 residues. The trim removed 2 bases at V and 5 bases at J, leaving 12 bases unmatched. The germline V gene has CDR1 SGHNT and CDR2 YYREEE (reference sequence). The CDR3 DNA reads TGTGCCAGCAGCTTTTACCTTAGCGGGGCCCTTCACGAGCAGTACTTC. It encodes CASSFYLSGALHEQYF.

This clone has just a few counts. The chain uses TRBV19 and TRBJ2-1; 10 bases match TRBD1. Trimming cost V 7 bases and J 6 bases; bases outside gene matches: 6. Germline V gene sequence: CDR1 LNHDA, CDR2 SQIVND (reference sequence). The length of the CDR3 is 14 residues. CDR3 in DNA: TGTGCCAGTACAAGGACAGGGGGTAGCAATGAGCAGTTCTTC. Translating gives CASTRTGGSNEQFF.

The chain joins TRBV10-1 to TRBJ2-5; no firm D call. Trimming pared 2 bases from V and 3 bases from J, leaving 7 bases between. Germline-derived CDR1 and CDR2 are WNHNN and SYGVQD (reference sequence). The CDR3 has 13 residues. CDR3 DNA sequence: TGCGCCAGCAGTGAGCAGATAAAAGAGACCCAGTACTTC. Amino acid sequence: CASSEQIKETQYF.

V gene TRBV5-6 combines with J gene TRBJ1-2; weak D call: TRBD1 (6 bases). V shed 4 bases and J shed 8 bases, with 9 bases lying between them. This CDR3 comprises 11 residues. Germline V lookup: CDR1 SGHDT, CDR2 YYEEEE. The CDR3 reads CASSRDTGYTF. The CDR3 coding sequence is TGTGCCAGCAGCCGGGACACCGGCTACACCTTC.

The CDR3 coding sequence is TGCGCCAGCAGCCAGGCAGGACTTAACTATGGCTACACCTTC. This sequence encodes CASSQAGLNYGYTF. The chain carries TRBV4-1 and TRBJ1-2; D call uncertain. Germline V gene data show CDR1 as MGHRA and CDR2 as YSYEKL. The CDR3 covers 14 residues. V lost 3 bases and J 1 base, leaving 9 bases between the germline ends.

The chain couples TRBV4-1 to TRBJ1-2; 9 nucleotides align to TRBD1. CDR3 size: 16 residues. Trimming took 1 base from V and 8 from J; bases not matched to a gene: 11. CDR1 and CDR2 from the germline V gene are MGHRA and YSYEKL. The CDR3 DNA sequence: TGCGCCAGCAGCCAAGGGGACAGGGTACTATCCAACGGCTACACCTTC. This translates into CASSQGDRVLSNGYTF.

The genes are TRBV7-6 and TRBJ2-2, with 7 nucleotides matching TRBD2. Trimming took 1 base from V and 3 from J; bases not matched to a gene: 2. The CDR3 is 15 amino acids. The germline V gene has CDR1 SGHVS and CDR2 FNYEAQ. DNA for the CDR3: TGTGCCAGCAGCTTAGAGGGAGGGTACACCGGGGAGCTGTTTTTT. Its translation: CASSLEGGYTGELFF.

V and J are TRBV18 and TRBJ1-6, with 9 bases that match TRBD1. Germline CDR1 reads KGHSH; CDR2 reads LQKENI. The CDR3 length is 18 residues. V lost 5 bases and J lost 0; bases outside the gene matches: 8. The DNA for the CDR3 is TGTGCCAGCTCATTGACCGGGACAGGGTCCTCCTATAATTCACCCCTCCACTTT. Encoded protein: CASSLTGTGSSYNSPLHF.

The genes are TRBV4-2 and TRBJ2-5, with no clear D. Germline V gene data show CDR1 as LGHNA and CDR2 as YNFKEQ. V lost 6 bases and J lost 3, with 11 bases in between. This CDR3 spans 13 amino acids. This CDR3 is CASSGQAKETQYF. The DNA of the CDR3 is TGTGCCAGCAGTGGGCAGGCCAAAGAGACCCAGTACTTC.

The rearrangement uses TRBV4-2 and TRBJ2-5; TRBD2 matches 11 bases. V was clipped by 4 bases and J by 1 base; unmatched bases: 8. The CDR3 loop spans 17 amino acids. Germline V lookup: CDR1 LGHNA, CDR2 YNFKEQ. CDR3 coding DNA: TGTGCCAGCAGCCTTTACTCCGGGACTAGCGGCCAAGAGACCCAGTACTTC. Protein product: CASSLYSGTSGQETQYF.

The rearrangement uses TRBV2 and TRBJ2-5; a weak D match, TRBD1 (6 bases). From germline, CDR1 is SNHLY and CDR2 FYNNEI. CDR3 size: 13 residues. V lost 7 bases, J lost 2 bases, and 11 bases lay in between. The CDR3 nucleotides read TGTGCCAGCAACCGACAGGCTCAAGAGACCCAGTACTTC. Amino acid sequence: CASNRQAQETQYF.

The chain couples TRBV29-1 to TRBJ2-5, with a possible D match to TRBD1 (6 bases). The V end lost 7 bases, the J end lost 5 bases, and 17 bases lay between the germline ends. Germline V CDR1 and CDR2: SQVTM, ANQGSEA. The CDR3 totals 13 residues. CDR3 residues: CSAGHRAGETQYF. The CDR3 coding sequence is TGCAGCGCGGGACACAGGGCAGGGGAGACCCAGTACTTC. The full variable domain, rest sourced from reference TRBV29-1 and TRBJ2-5, is SAVISQKPSRDICQRGTSLTIQCQVDSQVTMMFWYRQQPGQSLTLIATANQGSEATYESGFVIDKFPISRPNLTFSTLTVSNMSPEDSSIYLCSAGHRAGETQYFGPGTRLLVL.

The chain recombines TRBV4-1 with TRBJ1-5; 8 bases align to TRBD1. V lost 8 bases to trimming and J lost 5 bases; unmatched junction nucleotides: 5. Germline assignment: CDR1 MGHRA and CDR2 YSYEKL. This CDR3 is 13 amino acids long. This CDR3 is CASGQGFYQPQHF. CDR3 DNA: TGCGCCAGCGGACAGGGTTTTTATCAGCCCCAGCATTTT.

Here the CDR3 DNA reads TGTGCCAGCAGCGTAGATGTGGGGAGGGAGACCCAGTACTTC. Protein: CASSVDVGRETQYF. This chain uses TRBV9 with TRBJ2-5; D is possibly TRBD2 (6 bases). This CDR3 comprises 14 residues. Looked up from germline, CDR1 is SGDLS and CDR2 is YYNGEE. Trimming took 0 bases from V and 5 from J, leaving 11 bases between them.

The gene calls are TRBV7-3 and TRBJ2-1, with 8 bases that match TRBD2. The CDR3 is 15 residues long. Losses at the gene ends were 5 bases for V and 6 bases for J; bases not matched to a gene: 9. The germline CDR1 and CDR2 sequences are SGHTA and FQGTGA. CDR3 nucleotide sequence: TGTGCCAGCAGCCTGGGTAGCGGGACTGGCAATGAGCAGTTCTTC. It is translated as CASSLGSGTGNEQFF. The full variable domain, with the rest looked up from reference TRBV7-3 and TRBJ2-1, is GAGVSQTPSNKVTEKGKYVELRCDPISGHTALYWYRQSLGQGPEFLIYFQGTGAADDSGLPNDRFFAVRPEGSVSTLKIQRTERGDSAVYLCASSLGSGTGNEQFFGPGTRLTVL.

A single count supports this clone. V is TRBV9 and J is TRBJ2-1; D is undetermined. This CDR3 contains 12 residues. Trimming took off 7 bases at V and 9 bases at J, with 14 bases between the two ends. CDR1 and CDR2 (germline): SGDLS, YYNGEE. CDR3 residues: CASGADLAEQFF. CDR3 nucleotides: TGTGCCAGCGGCGCAGACTTGGCTGAGCAGTTCTTC. The full variable domain, with the rest looked up from reference TRBV9 and TRBJ2-1, is DSGVTQTPKHLITATGQRVTLRCSPRSGDLSVYWYQQSLDQGLQFLIQYYNGEERAKGNILERFSAQQFPDLHSELNLSSLELGDSALYFCASGADLAEQFFGPGTRLTVL.

The chain couples TRBV11-2 to TRBJ1-5; TRBD1 matches at 11 bases. Germline V CDR1 and CDR2: SGHAT, FQNNGV. After removal of 5 bases from V and 6 bases from J, the junction contained 3 bases not matched to a gene. This CDR3 spans 14 amino acids. CDR3 loop: CASSPGTGGQPQHF. CDR3 DNA: TGTGCCAGCAGCCCCGGGACAGGGGGTCAGCCCCAGCATTTT.

The genes are TRBV5-1 and TRBJ1-2; weak D call: TRBD1 (5 bases). The CDR3 is 14 amino acids. The germline V gene encodes CDR1 SGHRS and CDR2 YFSETQ. With 8 bases removed from V and 4 bases from J, the gap between germline ends came to 18 bases. CDR3 sequence: CASSLDRSSYGYTF. The DNA for the CDR3 is TGCGCCAGTTCCCTCGACAGATCATCCTATGGCTACACCTTC.

V gene TRBV6-5 combines with J gene TRBJ1-4; D is perhaps TRBD1 (5 bases). Germline V gene data show CDR1 as MNHEY and CDR2 as SVGAGI. V lost 6 bases and J lost 0, with 8 bases in between. The CDR3 is 14 amino acids. In DNA form, the CDR3 reads TGTGCCAGCAGGGACACCTCAACTAATGAAAAACTGTTTTTT. Encoded protein: CASRDTSTNEKLFF.

The V call is TRBV2, the J call TRBJ2-7; 8 nucleotides line up with TRBD1. Germline loops: CDR1 SNHLY, CDR2 FYNNEI. CDR3 length equals 14 residues. V dropped 2 bases and J dropped 5; count of bases not matched to a gene: 5. The CDR3 reads CASSESRGLDEQYF. The DNA for the CDR3 is TGTGCCAGCAGTGAATCCAGGGGGCTAGACGAGCAGTACTTC.

This clone showed up just once. J is TRBJ2-7 and V is TRBV7-9; D remains ambiguous. Deletions cut 5 bases from V and 2 bases from J, with 16 bases between. Germline CDR1 is SEHNR and CDR2 is FQNEAQ (reference sequence). This CDR3 is 15 amino acids long. The CDR3 region has the DNA TGTGCCAGCAGCCCCTTTACCGAGTCTCCCTACGAGCAGTACTTC. Protein product: CASSPFTESPYEQYF.

This clone occurred once. The J gene is TRBJ1-5, the V gene TRBV5-6, with TRBD1 as a possible D gene (6 bases). The CDR3 spans 17 residues. Trimming took 5 bases from V and 4 from J, leaving 22 bases between them. The germline gives CDR1 SGHDT, CDR2 YYEEEE. The CDR3 bases are TGTGCCAGCAGTTCCCGGGGATGGGGGCCCGATAATCAGCCCCAGCATTTT. Translating gives CASSSRGWGPDNQPQHF.